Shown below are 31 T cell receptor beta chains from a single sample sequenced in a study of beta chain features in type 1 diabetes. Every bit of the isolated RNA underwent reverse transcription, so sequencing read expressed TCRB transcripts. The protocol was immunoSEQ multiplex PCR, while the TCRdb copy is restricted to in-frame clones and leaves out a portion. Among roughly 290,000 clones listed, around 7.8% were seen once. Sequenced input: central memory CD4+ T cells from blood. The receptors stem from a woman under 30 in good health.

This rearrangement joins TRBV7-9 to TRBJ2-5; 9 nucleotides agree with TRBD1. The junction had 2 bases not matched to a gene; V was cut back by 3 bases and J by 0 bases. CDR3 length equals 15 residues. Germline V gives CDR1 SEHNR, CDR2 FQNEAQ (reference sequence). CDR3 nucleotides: TGTGCCAGCAGCTTCGGGACAGGGTACCAAGAGACCCAGTACTTC. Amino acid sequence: CASSFGTGYQETQYF.

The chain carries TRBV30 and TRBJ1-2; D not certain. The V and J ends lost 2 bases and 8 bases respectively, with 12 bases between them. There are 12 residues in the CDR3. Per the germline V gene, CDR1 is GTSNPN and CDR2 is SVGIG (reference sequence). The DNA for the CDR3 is TGTGCCTGGAGTCCCGGGAGCGGGGGCTACACCTTC. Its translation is CAWSPGSGGYTF.

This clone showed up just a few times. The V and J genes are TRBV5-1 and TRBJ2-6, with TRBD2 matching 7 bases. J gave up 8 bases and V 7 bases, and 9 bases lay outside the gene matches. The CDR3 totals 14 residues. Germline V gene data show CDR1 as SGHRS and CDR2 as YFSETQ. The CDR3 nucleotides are TGCGCCAGCTGTCCTAGCGGAGCTCCCAACGTCCTGACTTTC. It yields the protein CASCPSGAPNVLTF. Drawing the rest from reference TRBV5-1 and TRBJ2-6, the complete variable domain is KAGVTQTPRYLIKTRGQQVTLSCSPISGHRSVSWYQQTPGQGLQFLFEYFSETQRNKGNFPGRFSGRQFSNSRSEMNVSTLELGDSALYLCASCPSGAPNVLTFGAGSRLTVL.

The chain's CDR3 is CASSTGTNSPLHF. The CDR3 nucleotides are TGTGCCAGCAGTACAGGGACCAATTCACCCCTCCACTTT. V and J are TRBV6-6 and TRBJ1-6; D may be TRBD1 (6 bases). The V gene lost 5 bases and the J gene lost 7 bases, with 9 bases spanning the gap. Per the germline V gene, CDR1 is MNHNY and CDR2 is SVGAGI (reference sequence). There are 13 residues in the CDR3.

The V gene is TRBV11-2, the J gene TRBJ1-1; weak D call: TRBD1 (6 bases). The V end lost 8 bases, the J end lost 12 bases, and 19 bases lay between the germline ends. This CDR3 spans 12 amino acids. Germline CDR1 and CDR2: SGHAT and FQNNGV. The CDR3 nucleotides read TGTGCCAGCCATTCTCATGCCGGGACACCTTTCTTT. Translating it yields CASHSHAGTPFF.

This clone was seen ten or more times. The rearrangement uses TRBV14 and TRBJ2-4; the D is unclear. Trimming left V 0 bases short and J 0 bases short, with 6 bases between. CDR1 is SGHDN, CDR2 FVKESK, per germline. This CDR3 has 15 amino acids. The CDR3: CASSQDRLAKNIQYF. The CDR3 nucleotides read TGTGCCAGCAGCCAAGATAGGCTAGCCAAAAACATTCAGTACTTC.

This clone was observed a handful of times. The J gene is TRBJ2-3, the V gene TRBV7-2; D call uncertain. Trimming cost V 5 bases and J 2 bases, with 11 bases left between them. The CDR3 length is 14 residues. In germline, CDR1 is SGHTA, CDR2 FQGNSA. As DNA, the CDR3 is TGTGCCAGCAGCGCAAACCCCTACACAGATACGCAGTATTTT. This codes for CASSANPYTDTQYF.

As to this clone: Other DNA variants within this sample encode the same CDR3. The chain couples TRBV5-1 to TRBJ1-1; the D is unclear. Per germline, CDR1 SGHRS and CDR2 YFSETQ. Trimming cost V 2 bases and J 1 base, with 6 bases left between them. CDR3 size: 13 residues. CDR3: CASSFGGNTEAFF. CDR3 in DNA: TGCGCCAGCAGCTTCGGCGGGAACACTGAAGCTTTCTTT.

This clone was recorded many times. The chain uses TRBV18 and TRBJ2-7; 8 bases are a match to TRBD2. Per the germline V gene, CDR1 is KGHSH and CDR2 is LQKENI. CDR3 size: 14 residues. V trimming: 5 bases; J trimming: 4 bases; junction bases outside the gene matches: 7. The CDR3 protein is CASSESGSFYEQYF. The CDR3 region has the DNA TGTGCCAGCTCAGAAAGCGGGAGTTTTTACGAGCAGTACTTC.

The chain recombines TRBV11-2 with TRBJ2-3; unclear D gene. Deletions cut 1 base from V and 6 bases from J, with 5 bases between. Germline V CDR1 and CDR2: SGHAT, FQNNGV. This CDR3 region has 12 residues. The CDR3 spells CASSLVGDTQYF. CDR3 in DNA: TGTGCCAGCAGCTTAGTTGGCGATACGCAGTATTTT. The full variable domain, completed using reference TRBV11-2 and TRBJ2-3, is EAGVAQSPRYKIIEKRQSVAFWCNPISGHATLYWYQQILGQGPKLLIQFQNNGVVDDSQLPKDRFSAERLKGVDSTLKIQPAKLEDSAVYLCASSLVGDTQYFGPGTRLTVL.

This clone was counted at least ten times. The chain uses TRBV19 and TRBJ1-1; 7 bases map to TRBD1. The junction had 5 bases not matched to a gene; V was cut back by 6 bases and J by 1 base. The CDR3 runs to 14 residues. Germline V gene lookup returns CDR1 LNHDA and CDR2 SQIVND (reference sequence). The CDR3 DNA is TGTGCCAGTAGACGGGGACAGAAGAACACTGAAGCTTTCTTT. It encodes CASRRGQKNTEAFF.

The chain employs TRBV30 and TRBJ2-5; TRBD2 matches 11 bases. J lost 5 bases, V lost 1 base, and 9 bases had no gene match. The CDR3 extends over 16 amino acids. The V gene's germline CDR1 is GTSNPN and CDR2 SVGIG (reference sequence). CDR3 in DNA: TGTGCCTGGAGTGGTTTAGCGGGGGGGGCAGTTGAGACCCAGTACTTC. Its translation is CAWSGLAGGAVETQYF.

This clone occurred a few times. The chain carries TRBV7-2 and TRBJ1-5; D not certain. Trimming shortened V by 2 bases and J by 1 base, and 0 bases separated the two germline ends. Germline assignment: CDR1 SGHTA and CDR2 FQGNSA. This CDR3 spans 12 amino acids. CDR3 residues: CASSLSNQPQHF. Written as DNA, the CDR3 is TGTGCCAGCAGCTTAAGCAATCAGCCCCAGCATTTT.

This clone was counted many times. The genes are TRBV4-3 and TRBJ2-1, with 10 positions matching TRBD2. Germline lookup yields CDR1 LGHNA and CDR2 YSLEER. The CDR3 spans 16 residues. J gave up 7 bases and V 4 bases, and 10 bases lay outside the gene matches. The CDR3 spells CASSLHSGRRGNEQFF. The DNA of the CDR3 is TGCGCCAGCAGCCTTCATAGCGGGAGGCGAGGGAATGAGCAGTTCTTC.

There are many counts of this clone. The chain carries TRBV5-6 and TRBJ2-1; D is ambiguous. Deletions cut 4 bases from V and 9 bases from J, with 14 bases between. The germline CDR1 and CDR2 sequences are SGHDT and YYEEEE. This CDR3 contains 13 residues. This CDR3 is CASSPPPPGEQFF. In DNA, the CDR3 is TGTGCCAGCAGCCCTCCCCCCCCGGGTGAGCAGTTCTTC.

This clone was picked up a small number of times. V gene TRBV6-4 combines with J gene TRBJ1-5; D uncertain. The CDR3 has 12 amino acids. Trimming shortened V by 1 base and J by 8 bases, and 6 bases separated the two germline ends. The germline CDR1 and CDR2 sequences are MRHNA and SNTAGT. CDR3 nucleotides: TGTGCCAGCAGTGACTGCGTAAAGCCCCAGCATTTT. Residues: CASSDCVKPQHF.

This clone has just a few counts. In nucleotides, the CDR3 is TGCGCCAGCAGCTTGGACGGACAGACTGAAGCTTTCTTT. Translated, it gives CASSLDGQTEAFF. The J gene is TRBJ1-1, the V gene TRBV5-1, with TRBD1 as a possible D gene (6 bases). Germline CDR1 SGHRS, CDR2 YFSETQ. Deletions cut 0 bases from V and 5 bases from J, with 8 bases between. There are 13 residues in the CDR3.

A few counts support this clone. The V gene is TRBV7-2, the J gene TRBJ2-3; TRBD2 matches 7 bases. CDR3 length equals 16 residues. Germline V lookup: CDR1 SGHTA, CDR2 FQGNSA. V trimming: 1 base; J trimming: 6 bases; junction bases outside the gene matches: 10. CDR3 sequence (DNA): TGTGCCAGCAGCTTAGACCTAGCGGTTGTAATGGATACGCAGTATTTT. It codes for CASSLDLAVVMDTQYF.

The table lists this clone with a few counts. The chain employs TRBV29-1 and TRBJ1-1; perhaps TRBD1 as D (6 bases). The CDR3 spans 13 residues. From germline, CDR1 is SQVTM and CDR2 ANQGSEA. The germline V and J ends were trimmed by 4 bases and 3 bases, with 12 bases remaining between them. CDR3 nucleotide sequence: TGCAGCGTTGTCCAGGACAGCTACACTGAAGCTTTCTTT. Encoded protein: CSVVQDSYTEAFF.

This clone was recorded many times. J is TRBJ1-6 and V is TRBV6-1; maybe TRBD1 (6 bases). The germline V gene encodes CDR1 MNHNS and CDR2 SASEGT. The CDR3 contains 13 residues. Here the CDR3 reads CATGPDRNSPLHF. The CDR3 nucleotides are TGTGCAACAGGGCCGGACCGTAATTCACCCCTCCACTTT.

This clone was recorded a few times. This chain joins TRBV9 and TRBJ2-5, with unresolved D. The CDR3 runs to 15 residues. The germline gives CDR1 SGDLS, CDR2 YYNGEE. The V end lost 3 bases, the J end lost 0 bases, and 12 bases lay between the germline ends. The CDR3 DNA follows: TGTGCCAGCAGCGCCGGGCAGCCGTACCAAGAGACCCAGTACTTC. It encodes CASSAGQPYQETQYF.

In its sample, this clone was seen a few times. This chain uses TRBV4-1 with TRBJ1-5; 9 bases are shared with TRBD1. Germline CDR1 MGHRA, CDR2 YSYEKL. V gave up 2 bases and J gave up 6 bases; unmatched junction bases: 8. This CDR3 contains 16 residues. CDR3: CASSQPTGGSSQPQHF. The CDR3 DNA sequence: TGCGCCAGCAGCCAACCGACAGGGGGGTCAAGTCAGCCCCAGCATTTT.

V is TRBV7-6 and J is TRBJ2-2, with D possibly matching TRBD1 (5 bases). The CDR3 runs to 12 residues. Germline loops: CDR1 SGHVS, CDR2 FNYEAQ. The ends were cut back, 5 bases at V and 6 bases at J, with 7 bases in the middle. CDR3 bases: TGTGCCAGCAGCCACAGGTCCGGGGAGCTGTTTTTT. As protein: CASSHRSGELFF.

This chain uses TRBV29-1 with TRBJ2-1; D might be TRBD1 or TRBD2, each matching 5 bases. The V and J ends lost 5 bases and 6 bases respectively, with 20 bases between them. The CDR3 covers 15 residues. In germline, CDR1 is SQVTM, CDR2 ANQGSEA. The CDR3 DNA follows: TGCAGCGTTCTAGCAGGGAAGCCTACCGTCAATGAGCAGTTCTTC. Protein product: CSVLAGKPTVNEQFF.

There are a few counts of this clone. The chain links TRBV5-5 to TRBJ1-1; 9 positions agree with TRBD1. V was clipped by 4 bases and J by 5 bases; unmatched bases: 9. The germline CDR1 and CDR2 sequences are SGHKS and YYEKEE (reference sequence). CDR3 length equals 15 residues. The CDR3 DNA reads TGTGCCAGCAGCAGGAGCCGGGACAGGGCGACTGAAGCTTTCTTT. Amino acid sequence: CASSRSRDRATEAFF.

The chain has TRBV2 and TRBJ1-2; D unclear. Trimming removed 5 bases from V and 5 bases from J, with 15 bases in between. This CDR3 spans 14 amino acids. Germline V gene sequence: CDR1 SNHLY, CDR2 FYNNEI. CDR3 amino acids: CASSTPPERYGYTF. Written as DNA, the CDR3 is TGTGCCAGCAGTACACCCCCGGAGAGGTATGGCTACACCTTC. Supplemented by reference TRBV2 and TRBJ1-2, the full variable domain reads EPEVTQTPSHQVTQMGQEVILRCVPISNHLYFYWYRQILGQKVEFLVSFYNNEISEKSEIFDDQFSVERPDGSNFTLKIRSTKLEDSAMYFCASSTPPERYGYTFGSGTRLTVV.

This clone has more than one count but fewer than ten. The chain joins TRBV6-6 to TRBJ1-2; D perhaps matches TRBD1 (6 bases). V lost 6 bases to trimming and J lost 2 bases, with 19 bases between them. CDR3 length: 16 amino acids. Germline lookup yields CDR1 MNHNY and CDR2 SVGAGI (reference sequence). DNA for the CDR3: TGTGCCAGCAGGACGGAAACGGGACAAAAGAACTATGGCTACACCTTC. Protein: CASRTETGQKNYGYTF.

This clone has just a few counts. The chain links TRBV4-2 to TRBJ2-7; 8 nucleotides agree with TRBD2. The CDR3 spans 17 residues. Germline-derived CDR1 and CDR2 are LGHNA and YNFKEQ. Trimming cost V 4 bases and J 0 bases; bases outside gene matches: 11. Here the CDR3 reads CASSPGTRKQSSYEQYF. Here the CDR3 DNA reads TGTGCCAGCAGCCCCGGGACTAGGAAGCAAAGCTCCTACGAGCAGTACTTC.

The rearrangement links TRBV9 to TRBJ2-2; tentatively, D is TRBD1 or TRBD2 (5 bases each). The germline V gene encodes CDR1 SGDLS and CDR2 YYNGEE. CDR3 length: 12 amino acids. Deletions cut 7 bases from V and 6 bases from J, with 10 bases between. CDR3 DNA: TGTGCCAGCGGTAGGGACGCCGGGGAGCTGTTTTTT. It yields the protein CASGRDAGELFF.

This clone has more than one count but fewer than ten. CDR3 sequence: CASSLDNRGNEQFF. The CDR3 DNA sequence: TGTGCCAGCAGCTTAGACAACAGGGGAAATGAGCAGTTCTTC. The gene calls are TRBV7-2 and TRBJ2-1, with TRBD1 identical over 7 bases. The trim removed 1 base at V and 7 bases at J, leaving 4 bases unmatched. The CDR3 loop spans 14 amino acids. Germline V gene sequence: CDR1 SGHTA, CDR2 FQGNSA.

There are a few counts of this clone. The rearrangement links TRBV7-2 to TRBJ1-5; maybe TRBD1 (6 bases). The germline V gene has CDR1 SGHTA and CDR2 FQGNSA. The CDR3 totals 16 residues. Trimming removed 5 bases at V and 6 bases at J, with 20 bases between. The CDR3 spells CASSPSWARGTQPQHF. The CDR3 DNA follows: TGTGCCAGCAGCCCGTCTTGGGCGAGGGGGACTCAGCCCCAGCATTTT.